These 29 T cell receptor beta chains came from one sample sequenced in a study of vaccination effects on CD4 cells after COVID-19. Repertoires were generated with immunoSEQ multiplex PCR, while TCRdb's copy carries only in-frame clones and drops some. The sample carries more than 60,000 clones, 70% to 85% recorded once. These receptors have no identified antigens. Cultured cells yielded isolated CD4+ T cells after roughly 11 days. The input for sequencing was CD4+ T cells from PBMCs cultured without peptide, taken before COVID-19 vaccination. Receptors originate from a human donor who had a prior SARS-CoV-2 infection.

V and J are TRBV11-3 and TRBJ2-3; TRBD2 matches at 7 bases. The CDR3 runs 15 residues. V lost 4 bases, J lost 8 bases, and 12 bases stayed unmatched. CDR1 and CDR2 (germline): SGHNT, YENEEA. CDR3 coding DNA: TGTGCCAGCAGCTCCTCCTCGGGTACGGGAGGTACGCAGTATTTT. Translation gives CASSSSSGTGGTQYF.

The chain employs TRBV11-3 and TRBJ2-1; D remains unclear. The CDR3 runs to 15 residues. CDR1 is SGHNT, CDR2 YENEEA, per germline. V was shortened by 1 base and J by 12 bases, with 19 bases between the two germline ends. CDR3 loop: CASSLVSVPLGRQFF. The CDR3 DNA follows: TGTGCCAGCAGCTTAGTAAGCGTACCCCTCGGGCGGCAGTTCTTC. The whole variable domain, filled in from reference TRBV11-3 and TRBJ2-1, reads EAGVVQSPRYKIIEKKQPVAFWCNPISGHNTLYWYLQNLGQGPELLIRYENEEAVDDSQLPKDRFSAERLKGVDSTLKIQPAELGDSAVYLCASSLVSVPLGRQFFGPGTRLTVL.

The J gene is TRBJ1-1, the V gene TRBV30; weak D call: TRBD1 (6 bases). CDR3 length: 14 residues. V lost 3 bases and J 7 bases, leaving 18 bases between the germline ends. Looked up from germline, CDR1 is GTSNPN and CDR2 is SVGIG (reference sequence). This chain's CDR3 is CAWRKDSGYSEAFF. The CDR3 coding sequence is TGTGCCTGGAGAAAGGACAGTGGCTACAGTGAAGCTTTCTTT.

The chain carries TRBV7-8 and TRBJ1-2; D is ambiguous. V gave up 5 bases and J gave up 2 bases, with 15 bases separating them. CDR1 and CDR2 from the germline V gene are SGHVS and FQNEAQ. There are 15 residues in the CDR3. Here the CDR3 DNA reads TGTGCCAGCAGCCTGCTAAGGGTACGGAACTATGGCTACACCTTC. Translating gives CASSLLRVRNYGYTF.

The V call is TRBV5-1, the J call TRBJ2-5, with TRBD1 matching 10 bases. The CDR3 extends over 15 amino acids. V dropped 4 bases and J dropped 1; count of bases not matched to a gene: 4. The germline gives CDR1 SGHRS, CDR2 YFSETQ. In nucleotides, the CDR3 is TGCGCCAGCAGCGACGGGGACAGGGGCCAAGAGACCCAGTACTTC. Encoded protein: CASSDGDRGQETQYF.

The rearrangement joins TRBV6-5 to TRBJ2-1; D not certain. The CDR3 is made up of 13 amino acids. Germline V gene lookup returns CDR1 MNHEY and CDR2 SVGAGI. The V end lost 8 bases, the J end lost 2 bases, and 10 bases lay between the germline ends. CDR3 region: CASRPSPYNEQFF. The CDR3 nucleotides read TGTGCCAGCCGACCCTCACCCTACAATGAGCAGTTCTTC.

The chain links TRBV19 to TRBJ1-5; D unresolved. Trimming removed 4 bases at V and 0 bases at J, with 4 bases between. CDR3 length: 13 residues. Germline V gene sequence: CDR1 LNHDA, CDR2 SQIVND (reference sequence). The CDR3 spells CASSRGSNQPQHF. DNA of the CDR3: TGTGCCAGTAGTAGAGGTAGCAATCAGCCCCAGCATTTT. Full variable domain (outside the CDR3, taken from reference TRBV19 and TRBJ1-5): DGGITQSPKYLFRKEGQNVTLSCEQNLNHDAMYWYRQDPGQGLRLIYYSQIVNDFQKGDIAEGYSVSREKKESFPLTVTSAQKNPTAFYLCASSRGSNQPQHFGDGTRLSIL.

The chain has TRBV7-2 and TRBJ2-5; D may correspond to TRBD1 or TRBD2 (5 bases each). V was cut by 3 bases and J by 5 bases, with 13 bases left in between. In germline, CDR1 is SGHTA, CDR2 FQGNSA. This CDR3 has 14 residues. Here the CDR3 DNA reads TGTGCCAGCAGCTTGGTCCGGGACGGGGAGACCCAGTACTTC. It yields the protein CASSLVRDGETQYF.

The J gene is TRBJ2-1, the V gene TRBV16; 11 nucleotides align to TRBD2. Losses at the gene ends were 6 bases for V and 7 bases for J; bases not matched to a gene: 11. Germline values: CDR1 KGHSY, CDR2 FQNENV. This CDR3 spans 16 amino acids. This chain's CDR3 is CASSPVRTSGLNEQFF. In DNA, the CDR3 is TGTGCCAGCAGTCCGGTAAGGACTAGCGGGCTAAATGAGCAGTTCTTC.

CDR3 sequence: CASSFSTGQWKLFF. In DNA form, the CDR3 reads TGTGCCAGCAGTTTTTCAACCGGACAGTGGAAACTGTTTTTT. J is TRBJ1-4 and V is TRBV28; D perhaps matches TRBD1 (6 bases). The CDR3 loop spans 14 amino acids. Between the trimmed V and J ends, which lost 3 bases and 11 bases, there was a span of 16 bases. Germline V gives CDR1 MDHEN, CDR2 SYDVKM.

CDR3 sequence: CASSLGTRYNEQFF. DNA of the CDR3: TGTGCCAGCAGCTTAGGGACTAGATACAATGAGCAGTTCTTC. This rearrangement joins TRBV7-3 to TRBJ2-1, with 8 positions matching TRBD2. Germline CDR1 is SGHTA and CDR2 is FQGTGA. The CDR3 contains 14 residues. V dropped 2 bases and J dropped 4; count of bases not matched to a gene: 1.

The CDR3 reads CASSLMGGTNEKLFF. CDR3 bases: TGTGCCAGCAGCCTCATGGGGGGAACTAATGAAAAACTGTTTTTT. This chain connects TRBV5-6 to TRBJ1-4; tentatively, D is TRBD1 (5 bases). This CDR3 is 15 amino acids long. The V end lost 4 bases, the J end lost 1 base, and 11 bases lay between the germline ends. The germline V gene encodes CDR1 SGHDT and CDR2 YYEEEE.

This chain uses TRBV6-2 or TRBV6-3 with TRBJ2-1; 14 bases fit TRBD2. This CDR3 comprises 18 residues. Germline assignment: CDR1 MNHEY and CDR2 SVGEGT. The J segment lost 4 bases and the V segment lost 0 bases, leaving 5 bases of the junction unmatched. The CDR3 region is CASSYSRLAGGKYNEQFF. The CDR3 DNA is TGTGCCAGCAGTTACTCGAGACTAGCGGGAGGGAAATACAATGAGCAGTTCTTC.

The V call is TRBV19, the J call TRBJ1-5, with a tentative D call TRBD1 (5 bases). The CDR3 has 17 residues. The germline V gene encodes CDR1 LNHDA and CDR2 SQIVND (reference sequence). V was shortened by 5 bases and J by 6 bases, with 23 bases between the two germline ends. The CDR3 DNA follows: TGTGCCAGTAGTCCCCTCCGGAGCAGGGACTGGGGTCAGCCCCAGCATTTT. It specifies CASSPLRSRDWGQPQHF.

This sequence joins TRBV27 and TRBJ2-3; maybe TRBD2 (6 bases). CDR1 MNHEY and CDR2 SMNVEV come from the germline V gene (reference sequence). This CDR3 region has 15 residues. The V end was cut by 3 bases, the J end by 5 bases, with 15 bases between. The CDR3 region is CASSFRVGEEDTQYF. The CDR3 DNA follows: TGTGCCAGCAGTTTCAGGGTCGGGGAGGAAGATACGCAGTATTTT.

The CDR3 here is CASSQGRGGRSTDTQYF. The CDR3, as DNA: TGTGCCAGCAGCCAAGGTCGGGGGGGCCGGAGCACAGATACGCAGTATTTT. The chain uses TRBV4-2 and TRBJ2-3; 8 nucleotides agree with TRBD2. The CDR3 extends over 17 amino acids. Germline V lookup: CDR1 LGHNA, CDR2 YNFKEQ. J lost 0 bases, V lost 1 base, and 6 bases had no gene match.

This chain connects TRBV2 to TRBJ1-1; D is ambiguous. With 7 bases removed from V and 5 bases from J, the gap between germline ends came to 8 bases. Germline V gene sequence: CDR1 SNHLY, CDR2 FYNNEI. The CDR3 runs 11 residues. The DNA for the CDR3 is TGTGCCAGCACGGGTTATACTGAAGCTTTCTTT. It is translated as CASTGYTEAFF.

The rearrangement uses TRBV24-1 and TRBJ2-1, with 11 bases that match TRBD1. The CDR3 contains 16 residues. V shed 2 bases and J 10 bases; nucleotides not matched to a gene: 9. Germline assignment: CDR1 KGHDR and CDR2 SFDVKD. The CDR3 reads CATSDSGTGGAEEQFF. CDR3 DNA sequence: TGTGCCACCAGTGATTCCGGGACAGGGGGAGCGGAGGAGCAGTTCTTC.

This chain uses TRBV7-2 with TRBJ2-1, with TRBD2 matching 12 bases. CDR1 and CDR2 (germline): SGHTA, FQGNSA. V shed 5 bases and J 4 bases; nucleotides not matched to a gene: 6. The CDR3 has 16 amino acids. CDR3 in amino acids: CASSQTSGRYYNEQFF. The CDR3 DNA sequence: TGTGCCAGCAGCCAGACTAGCGGGAGATATTACAATGAGCAGTTCTTC.

This clone was counted once. CDR3 DNA: TGCGCCAGCAGCTCCGGACAGGGGGGCACTGAAGCTTTCTTT. It specifies CASSSGQGGTEAFF. The chain recombines TRBV5-1 with TRBJ1-1; 10 bases agree with TRBD1. CDR3 length equals 14 residues. CDR1 and CDR2 (germline): SGHRS, YFSETQ. Trimming cost V 3 bases and J 4 bases; bases outside gene matches: 3.

The V gene is TRBV5-4, the J gene TRBJ2-1; D may be TRBD2 (6 bases). The CDR3 spans 13 residues. Trimming pared 4 bases from V and 5 bases from J, leaving 10 bases between. CDR1 is SGHNT, CDR2 YYREEE, per germline (reference sequence). CDR3: CASSPGRNNEQFF. For the CDR3, the DNA is TGTGCCAGCAGCCCCGGGAGAAACAATGAGCAGTTCTTC.

This clone has just one count. V gene TRBV10-3 combines with J gene TRBJ2-1; perhaps TRBD1 as D (6 bases). This CDR3 is built from 15 residues. Germline lookup yields CDR1 ENHRY and CDR2 SYGVKD. V was clipped by 3 bases and J by 4 bases, with 13 bases between them. The DNA of the CDR3 is TGTGCCATCAGTGACCAGGGGAAGAGGTACAATGAGCAGTTCTTC. Amino acids: CAISDQGKRYNEQFF.

This rearrangement joins TRBV15 to TRBJ2-5; D gene ambiguous. Germline V lookup: CDR1 LNHNV, CDR2 YYDKDF (reference sequence). Trimming stripped 1 base from V and 4 bases from J, with 7 bases between. The CDR3 extends over 13 amino acids. In nucleotides, the CDR3 is TGTGCCACCAGCAGAGGGGCGGCAGAGACCCAGTACTTC. The encoded protein is CATSRGAAETQYF.

The chain carries TRBV7-9 and TRBJ2-1, with 10 bases fitting TRBD2. This CDR3 contains 16 residues. Germline CDR1 and CDR2: SEHNR and FQNEAQ (reference sequence). Unmatched junction bases numbered 6, after V lost 6 bases and J lost 1 base. In DNA form, the CDR3 reads TGTGCCAGCAGTTCCCTAGCGGGAGTATCCTACAATGAGCAGTTCTTC. Protein: CASSSLAGVSYNEQFF.

The chain has TRBV5-1 and TRBJ1-2, with TRBD1 identical over 7 bases. Germline assignment: CDR1 SGHRS and CDR2 YFSETQ. This CDR3 comprises 16 residues. Unmatched junction bases numbered 8, after V lost 0 bases and J lost 3 bases. The DNA for the CDR3 is TGCGCCAGCAGCTTGGGGGCCGGGACAGAAGACTATGGCTACACCTTC. It yields the protein CASSLGAGTEDYGYTF.

This clone was seen a handful of times. The chain combines TRBV6-6 with TRBJ1-1; D perhaps matches TRBD1 (5 bases). This CDR3 has 15 residues. CDR1 and CDR2 from the germline V gene are MNHNY and SVGAGI (reference sequence). Trimming cost V 5 bases and J 12 bases, with 25 bases left between them. Here the CDR3 reads CASSDYRMGEGETFF. The DNA for the CDR3 is TGTGCCAGCAGTGACTACAGGATGGGGGAGGGAGAAACTTTCTTT.

This clone came up a few times. The chain couples TRBV5-8 to TRBJ1-5, with D unclear. The CDR3 has 13 amino acids. V lost 5 bases and J lost 9, with 15 bases in between. CDR1 and CDR2 (germline): SGHTS, YDEGEE. CDR3: CASRAWGKLPQHF. CDR3 in DNA: TGTGCCAGCAGGGCGTGGGGAAAGCTGCCCCAGCATTTT.

This chain uses TRBV6-5 with TRBJ2-2; D unclear. Germline loops: CDR1 MNHEY, CDR2 SVGAGI. Trimming shortened V by 9 bases and J by 4 bases, and 9 bases separated the two germline ends. CDR3 length: 12 amino acids. The CDR3 protein is CASGEPTGELFF. CDR3 bases: TGTGCCAGTGGGGAACCCACCGGGGAGCTGTTTTTT.

This chain links TRBV7-9 with TRBJ1-3; D remains ambiguous. The length of the CDR3 is 14 residues. In germline, CDR1 is SEHNR, CDR2 FQNEAQ (reference sequence). V gave up 4 bases and J gave up 9 bases, with 16 bases separating them. This CDR3 reads CASSSTLRVATIYF. The DNA of the CDR3 is TGTGCCAGCAGCTCTACTTTACGGGTGGCCACCATATATTTT. Variable domain in full (rest from reference TRBV7-9 and TRBJ1-3): DTGVSQNPRHKITKRGQNVTFRCDPISEHNRLYWYRQTLGQGPEFLTYFQNEAQLEKSRLLSDRFSAERPKGSFSTLEIQRTEQGDSAMYLCASSSTLRVATIYFGEGSWLTVV.